A selection of T cell receptor beta chains follows, all from one sample in a study of blood T cell repertoires in COVID-19. Sequencing used immunoSEQ multiplex PCR; TCRdb keeps in-frame clones, though not all of them. The table records some 65,000 clones, around 88% of them present only once. Sequenced sample: peripheral blood. The origin of the receptors is a man aged 40-55 years with COVID-19, enrolled during active disease. Each CDR3 is given with its conserved first and last residue. A D gene is named only where the DNA matches it firmly. Clone size is stated in some rows and not others, as once, few, many or a class when expanded.

size	V	D	J	DNA	CDR3
.	TRBV28	.	TRBJ1-4	TGTGCCAGCAGTTCTTCTACCGTCTATGAAAAACTGTTTTTT	CASSSSTVYEKLFF
.	TRBV30	.	TRBJ1-1	TGTGCCTGGAGCCGGACAGCGAACACTGAAGCTTTCTTT	CAWSRTANTEAFF
.	TRBV30	.	TRBJ2-7	TGTGCCTGGAGCGGCTCCTACGAGCAGTACTTC	CAWSGSYEQYF
.	TRBV5-4	TRBD1	TRBJ1-3	TGTGCCAGCAGCTCGGCGGACAGGGGCGTCTCTGGAAACACCATATATTTT	CASSSADRGVSGNTIYF
.	TRBV18	TRBD2	TRBJ2-3	TGTGCCAGCTCACCAAAGAGTAGCGGGGATGATACGCAGTATTTT	CASSPKSSGDDTQYF
.	TRBV18	TRBD2	TRBJ2-1	TGTGCCAGCTCACCACCCACTAGCGGGGACTCCTACAATGAGCAGTTCTTC	CASSPPTSGDSYNEQFF
.	TRBV5-5	TRBD1	TRBJ1-1	TGTGCCAGCAGCTCGGGACAGGGGCGGGGGAACACTGAAGCTTTCTTT	CASSSGQGRGNTEAFF
.	TRBV10-1	TRBD1	TRBJ1-1	TGCGCCAGCAGCGGACAGGTGAACACTGAAGCTTTCTTT	CASSGQVNTEAFF
once	TRBV24-1	.	TRBJ2-7	TGTGCCACCAGTGAGCCCACAGAGTGCCCGCCCTACGAGCAGTACTTC	CATSEPTECPPYEQYF
.	TRBV20-1	.	TRBJ1-2	TGCAGTGCTAGGGGGAGGGGCTACACCTTC	CSARGRGYTF
.	TRBV30	.	TRBJ1-5	TGTGCCTGGAGTGTTAATCAGGACAATCAGCCCCAGCATTTT	CAWSVNQDNQPQHF
.	TRBV3-1/TRBV3-2	.	TRBJ2-3	TGTGCCAGCAGCCCCCCCGGACAGATAGGGGATACGCAGTATTTT	CASSPPGQIGDTQYF
.	TRBV30	TRBD2	TRBJ2-3	TGTGCCTGTTCTTACGCGGAGGGCGGGGGGACGCAGTATTTT	CACSYAEGGGTQYF
.	TRBV30	TRBD2	TRBJ2-3	TGTGCCTGGAGTGGCCTAGCGGGGGCCACAGATACGCAGTATTTT	CAWSGLAGATDTQYF
.	TRBV10-2	.	TRBJ1-2	TGCGCCAGCAGCGACGTTAGCGGCTACACCTTC	CASSDVSGYTF
.	TRBV7-6	TRBD1	TRBJ1-2	TGTGCCAGCAGCTCATACCGGGACAGGGTTTTTGATGGCTACACCTTC	CASSSYRDRVFDGYTF
.	TRBV30	.	TRBJ2-2	TGTGCCTGGAGTAAACAGGGCGGGGAGCTGTTTTTT	CAWSKQGGELFF
.	TRBV5-6	.	TRBJ1-2	TGTGCCAGCAGCTTGGGGGGGCACAACTATGGCTACACCTTC	CASSLGGHNYGYTF
.	TRBV6-5	TRBD1	TRBJ1-2	TGTGCCAGCAGTCGCGAGACAGGGGCTCCGGGCTACACCTTC	CASSRETGAPGYTF
.	TRBV15	.	TRBJ2-3	TGTGCCACCAACACAGGCACAGATACGCAGTATTTT	CATNTGTDTQYF
few	TRBV30	TRBD2	TRBJ2-4	TGTGCCTGGAGTGGGCTAGCGGGGGCGACAAACATTCAGTACTTC	CAWSGLAGATNIQYF
once	TRBV6-2/TRBV6-3	.	TRBJ1-2	TGTGCCAGCAGTTCTTCAGGGGTTGGGTATGGCTACACCTTC	CASSSSGVGYGYTF
.	TRBV19	.	TRBJ1-1	TGTGCCAGTAGTATCCTGACAAACGAAAACACTGAAGCTTTCTTT	CASSILTNENTEAFF
.	TRBV18	.	TRBJ1-5	TGTGCCAGCTCGCCTACTCGGGAGGTACAGCCCCAGCATTTT	CASSPTREVQPQHF
.	TRBV28	.	TRBJ2-4	TGTGCCAGCAGGGCGGGACGTCTAGCCAAAAACATTCAGTACTTC	CASRAGRLAKNIQYF
.	TRBV12-5	.	TRBJ2-3	TGTGCTAGTGGTCCCTCCGGCGGATCCACAGATACGCAGTATTTT	CASGPSGGSTDTQYF
.	TRBV11-3	.	TRBJ2-7	TGTGCCAGCAGCTTAGGGCCACCCTACGAGCAGTACTTC	CASSLGPPYEQYF
.	TRBV4-2	TRBD1	TRBJ2-2	TGTGCCAGCAGCCAACCCGGGACAGGAAACACCGGGGAGCTGTTTTTT	CASSQPGTGNTGELFF
few	TRBV6-6	.	TRBJ1-6	TGTGCCAGCAGTTACGAGGTCTCCTATAATTCACCCCTCCACTTT	CASSYEVSYNSPLHF
.	TRBV5-4	TRBD2	TRBJ2-1	TGTGCCAGCAGCACACAGGGACTAGCGGGGATTGAGCAGTTCTTC	CASSTQGLAGIEQFF
.	TRBV2	.	TRBJ2-4	TGTGCCACCCAGGGAAGGGGCAACATTCAGTACTTC	CATQGRGNIQYF
.	TRBV4-2	.	TRBJ2-5	TGTGCCAGCAGCCCGCATACACCCACACAAGAGACCCAGTACTTC	CASSPHTPTQETQYF
.	TRBV9	TRBD1	TRBJ2-3	TGTGCCAGCAGCCTCCGACAGGGGACAGATACGCAGTATTTT	CASSLRQGTDTQYF
.	TRBV6-5	TRBD1	TRBJ2-1	TGTGCCAGCCAGGGGGCTAACTCCTACAATGAGCAGTTCTTC	CASQGANSYNEQFF
.	TRBV6-5	TRBD2	TRBJ2-3	TGTGCCACCGGACGACTAGCCAGCACAGATACGCAGTATTTT	CATGRLASTDTQYF
.	TRBV12-3/TRBV12-4	.	TRBJ1-1	TGTGCCAGCACCAAGGACGGGGTGAGGGCTTTCTTT	CASTKDGVRAFF
.	TRBV5-6	.	TRBJ2-5	TGTGCCAGCGGCGGAGAGACCCAGTACTTC	CASGGETQYF
.	TRBV7-9	.	TRBJ1-4	TGTGCCAGCAGTTCCCCCAGATATACTAATGAAAAACTGTTTTTT	CASSSPRYTNEKLFF
.	TRBV2	.	TRBJ2-1	TGTGCCAGCGAGCAGGGGCCGTACAATGAGCAGTTCTTC	CASEQGPYNEQFF
.	TRBV7-9	.	TRBJ1-2	TGTGCCAGCGGCCAGGGTGTCTATGGCTACACCTTC	CASGQGVYGYTF
.	TRBV5-6	TRBD2	TRBJ2-3	TGTGCCAGCGCCCTTACTAGCGGGCGCCGCACAGATACGCAGTATTTT	CASALTSGRRTDTQYF